Each of the 25 T cell receptor beta chains below was sequenced from the same sample in a study of blood T cells in healthy people across ages. A second roughly 6 to 12 cycle PCR used barcoded and J-beta primers. TCRdb re-derived calls from the 5' RACE reads in MiXCR, one entry per CDR3 protein. In the table there are about 1.7 million distinct CDR3 sequences, roughly 27% of which are singletons. Sample: blood. Every receptor here comes from a woman aged 25 to 39 in good health.

The gene calls are TRBV20-1 and TRBJ2-5; D assignment may be TRBD1 or TRBD2 (5 bases each). The DNA end lines up better with TRBJ2-7; the J call may be wrong. The CDR3 has 15 residues. Germline CDR1 and CDR2: DFQATT and SNEGSKA (reference sequence). CDR3 in amino acids: CSANQPGRKNYEQYF. CDR3 nucleotide sequence: TGCAGTGCTAATCAACCGGGACGAAAGAACTACGAGCAGTACTTC.

This clonotype was observed a few times. This chain connects TRBV7-2 to TRBJ2-5; D not certain. Germline assignment: CDR1 SGHTA and CDR2 FQGNSA. The CDR3 is 15 residues long. Trimming took off 4 bases at V and 2 bases at J, with 14 bases between the two ends. CDR3 DNA sequence: TGTGCCAGCAGCTCCCCCGGCGTAGGACAAGAGACCCAGTACTTC. Its protein is CASSSPGVGQETQYF.

A note on this clonotype: One end of the junction fails to match germline, which may point to a read error. The CDR3 DNA reads TGTGCCGGCAGACGATGGACTAGCGGGGGCCAAGAGACCCAGTACTTC. As protein: CAGRRWTSGGQETQYF. The chain links TRBV3-1 to TRBJ2-5; TRBD2 aligns across 13 bases. Germline assignment: CDR1 LGHDT and CDR2 YNNKEL (reference sequence). The CDR3 length is 16 residues.

The gene calls are TRBV28 and TRBJ2-7; TRBD1 might be the D (5 bases). This CDR3 has 14 amino acids. V was shortened by 6 bases and J by 2 bases, with 14 bases between the two germline ends. CDR1 MDHEN and CDR2 SYDVKM come from the germline V gene. Written as DNA, the CDR3 is TGTGCCAGCAGCCCTCCCCAGGGCGCCTACGAGCAGTACTTC. Its translation: CASSPPQGAYEQYF.

The chain joins TRBV28 to TRBJ2-7; D unresolved. Trimming shortened V by 5 bases and J by 2 bases, and 10 bases separated the two germline ends. Looked up from germline, CDR1 is MDHEN and CDR2 is SYDVKM. The CDR3 totals 13 residues. The CDR3 DNA follows: TGTGCCAGCAGTCAGATTATCCCCTACGAGCAGTACTTC. Translated, it gives CASSQIIPYEQYF.

This clonotype was recorded many times. The chain recombines TRBV6-6 with TRBJ2-7, with D possibly being TRBD1 (6 bases). Germline CDR1 MNHNY, CDR2 SVGAGI (reference sequence). Trimming shortened V by 5 bases and J by 4 bases, and 18 bases separated the two germline ends. There are 15 residues in the CDR3. CDR3 coding DNA: TGTGCCAGCAGTACCGGACAGTCCCTAAGTTACGAGCAGTACTTC. It is translated as CASSTGQSLSYEQYF.

The gene calls are TRBV12-3 or TRBV12-4 and TRBJ1-1; D call uncertain. This CDR3 is built from 12 residues. V was clipped by 5 bases and J by 5 bases, with 9 bases between them. The CDR3 is CASSTSGTEAFF. The CDR3 DNA reads TGTGCCAGCAGTACGAGTGGTACTGAAGCTTTCTTT.

This clonotype was detected a few times. A clone one base away is much larger, so this may be a read error. This sequence joins TRBV5-1 and TRBJ2-1; 10 nucleotides align to TRBD2. The J call may be faulty, since TRBJ2-7 better matches the DNA end. The germline V gene encodes CDR1 SGHRS and CDR2 YFSETQ. This CDR3 has 16 amino acids. CDR3 sequence (DNA): TGCGCCAGCAGCCGGTCTAGCGGGAGTCCCTACAATGAGCAGTACTTC. Its translation: CASSRSSGSPYNEQYF.

The chain recombines TRBV7-9 with TRBJ1-3; D unclear. CDR1 is SEHNR and CDR2 is FQNEAQ in the germline V gene (reference sequence). Trimming stripped 5 bases from V and 4 bases from J, with 12 bases between. This CDR3 is built from 14 residues. The CDR3 loop is CASSSPAEGNTIYF. CDR3 nucleotide sequence: TGTGCCAGCAGCAGCCCGGCGGAAGGAAACACCATATATTTT.

In this sample, this clonotype turned up many times. CDR3 amino acids: CSARVLAVNEQFF. In DNA form, the CDR3 reads TGCAGTGCTAGGGTACTAGCCGTCAATGAGCAGTTCTTC. The chain carries TRBV20-1 and TRBJ2-1, with D perhaps TRBD2 (6 bases). Germline CDR1 is DFQATT and CDR2 is SNEGSKA (reference sequence). Trimming took off 3 bases at V and 6 bases at J, with 12 bases between the two ends. The CDR3 runs 13 residues.

The chain is built from TRBV7-9 and TRBJ2-3, with a possible D match to TRBD2 (7 bases). Germline CDR1 is SEHNR and CDR2 is FQNEAQ (reference sequence). The V gene lost 2 bases and the J gene lost 5 bases, with 14 bases spanning the gap. This CDR3 region has 15 residues. The CDR3 spells CASSLIRGARDTQYF. The CDR3 nucleotides read TGTGCCAGCAGCTTAATACGGGGGGCTCGAGATACGCAGTATTTT.

The table lists this clonotype with a few counts. This chain links TRBV6-1 with TRBJ1-2, with a tentative D call TRBD1 (5 bases). CDR3 size: 15 residues. V was pared by 6 bases and J by 4 bases, with 18 bases between. CDR1 and CDR2 from the germline V gene are MNHNS and SASEGT. CDR3 protein: CASRPAPEGLYGYTF. Here the CDR3 DNA reads TGTGCCAGCAGACCGGCCCCGGAGGGGCTCTATGGCTACACCTTC.

This clonotype was counted many times. V and J are TRBV28 and TRBJ2-4; unclear D gene. The V and J ends lost 4 bases and 1 base respectively, with 14 bases between them. The germline CDR1 and CDR2 sequences are MDHEN and SYDVKM. The CDR3 is 16 residues long. The CDR3 DNA reads TGTGCCAGCAGTTCGACTGCGGTGAGGGCCAAAAACATTCAGTACTTC. This translates into CASSSTAVRAKNIQYF.

The chain uses TRBV11-2 and TRBJ2-1; either TRBD1 or TRBD2 may fit D (5 bases each). The CDR3 totals 14 residues. The germline gives CDR1 SGHAT, CDR2 FQNNGV. V was pared by 5 bases and J by 2 bases, with 10 bases between. Here the CDR3 reads CASSRGVTYNEQFF. As DNA, the CDR3 is TGTGCCAGCAGCCGGGGCGTCACCTACAATGAGCAGTTCTTC.

This clonotype was detected ten times or more. J is TRBJ2-7 and V is TRBV20-1; D is undetermined. Germline V gene data show CDR1 as DFQATT and CDR2 as SNEGSKA (reference sequence). Trimming stripped 1 base from V and 0 bases from J, with 13 bases between. CDR3 length: 15 residues. CDR3 region: CSARVLGESSYEQYF. The CDR3 nucleotides read TGCAGTGCTAGAGTGCTGGGTGAGAGCTCCTACGAGCAGTACTTC.

A few counts support this clonotype. The chain combines TRBV18 with TRBJ2-3; no firm D call. The V gene lost 1 base and the J gene lost 4 bases, with 9 bases spanning the gap. CDR3 length: 14 residues. Per germline, CDR1 KGHSH and CDR2 LQKENI. In nucleotides, the CDR3 is TGTGCCAGCTCACCACTTTCCCGTGCAGATACGCAGTATTTT. Translating it yields CASSPLSRADTQYF.

This clonotype has only a few counts. The chain joins TRBV5-1 to TRBJ2-3; D possibly corresponds to TRBD2 (7 bases). The CDR3 length is 20 residues. Per germline, CDR1 SGHRS and CDR2 YFSETQ. Deletions cut 4 bases from V and 2 bases from J, with 29 bases between. In nucleotides, the CDR3 is TGCGCCAGCAGCCCCCGTACAATCCGAGGTGGGCGGGGGCTCACAGATACGCAGTATTTT. This sequence encodes CASSPRTIRGGRGLTDTQYF.

This clonotype was counted between two and nine times. The chain couples TRBV7-6 to TRBJ2-7; D is unresolved. The length of the CDR3 is 14 residues. Germline CDR1 is SGHVS and CDR2 is FNYEAQ. Trimming took off 5 bases at V and 6 bases at J, with 17 bases between the two ends. CDR3 nucleotides: TGTGCCAGCAGCGTGGACCAAATATATGGCGAGCAGTACTTC. Protein: CASSVDQIYGEQYF.

This clonotype was found many times. This chain uses TRBV28 with TRBJ2-7; D unresolved. The length of the CDR3 is 11 residues. V was pared by 9 bases and J by 7 bases, with 13 bases between. Germline V lookup: CDR1 MDHEN, CDR2 SYDVKM. The CDR3 loop reads CASKDRDEQYF. The CDR3 DNA follows: TGTGCCAGTAAGGACCGAGATGAGCAGTACTTC.

As concerns this clonotype: It may be a read error: a sequence one base away is much more abundant. The chain joins TRBV29-1 to TRBJ2-5, with TRBD2 matching 10 bases. The end of the DNA fits TRBJ2-1 better, so the J call may be wrong. Germline CDR1 reads SQVTM; CDR2 reads ANQGSEA. This CDR3 has 16 amino acids. CDR3 coding DNA: TGCAGCGTTGGAATTGGGGCTAGCGGGGGAGAAGAGACCCAGTTCTTC. Encoded protein: CSVGIGASGGEETQFF.

V is TRBV5-1 and J is TRBJ2-3; D ambiguous. V was clipped by 6 bases and J by 4 bases, with 15 bases between them. The CDR3 totals 14 residues. CDR1 and CDR2 from the germline V gene are SGHRS and YFSETQ. CDR3 DNA sequence: TGCGCCAGCACGGGCAGGATAGGTTCAGATACGCAGTATTTT. It is translated as CASTGRIGSDTQYF.

Details on this clonotype: This may be a read error: a much more frequent sequence differs by one nucleotide. The rearrangement uses TRBV27 and TRBJ2-7; no clear D. The germline V gene encodes CDR1 MNHEY and CDR2 SMNVEV (reference sequence). V shed 7 bases and J shed 4 bases, with 5 bases lying between them. There are 10 residues in the CDR3. Here the CDR3 reads CASMYYEQYF. DNA for the CDR3: TGTGCCAGCATGTATTACGAGCAGTACTTC.

The rearrangement uses TRBV29-1 and TRBJ2-4; D uncertain. Germline lookup yields CDR1 SQVTM and CDR2 ANQGSEA. The ends were cut back, 4 bases at V and 6 bases at J, with 7 bases in the middle. The CDR3 is made up of 11 amino acids. The CDR3: CSVGDRNIQYF. Written as DNA, the CDR3 is TGCAGCGTTGGCGACCGAAACATTCAGTACTTC.

This chain joins TRBV10-2 and TRBJ1-5; 7 bases agree with TRBD1. The CDR3 sequence is 13 residues long. Trimming cost V 7 bases and J 5 bases; bases outside gene matches: 5. In germline, CDR1 is WSHSY, CDR2 SAAADI. CDR3 nucleotides: TGCGCCAGCAACCGGGACAGAGATCAGCCCCAGCATTTT. Encoded protein: CASNRDRDQPQHF.

The rearrangement joins TRBV5-1 to TRBJ2-6; no reliable D call. Germline CDR1 is SGHRS and CDR2 is YFSETQ. The CDR3 totals 16 residues. The ends were cut back, 3 bases at V and 4 bases at J, with 14 bases in the middle. The CDR3, as DNA: TGCGCCAGCAGCTCGATGGCGATGTGGGGGGCCAACGTCCTGACTTTC. As protein: CASSSMAMWGANVLTF.